A single sample is the source of the 2 T cell receptor beta chains below, sequenced in a study of T cells in Graves' hyperthyroidism and ophthalmopathy. Amplification of TCR beta CDR3 regions was performed using RNA transcripts as template. HTBI primers were employed in a first-round RT-PCR of the TCR CDR3. TCRdb independently ran MiXCR on the multiplex PCR reads; one entry per CDR3 protein. The table has some 600,000 distinct CDR3 sequences, 14% seen once. Input material: blood. The receptors shown here come from a woman younger than 45 with Graves' hyperthyroidism that later progressed to Graves' ophthalmopathy.

Remarks on this clonotype: A single base separates this from a much larger clone, so it may be a read error. The chain uses TRBV7-2 and TRBJ1-5; 8 bases fit TRBD1. CDR1 is SGHTA, CDR2 FQGNSA, per germline. CDR3 length equals 15 residues. The CDR3 DNA reads TGTGCCAGCAGCGTTGGGGGGACAGGAGTACAGCCCCAGCAGTTT. Translating it yields CASSVGGTGVQPQQF.

The rearrangement links TRBV9 to TRBJ2-3, with 15 positions matching TRBD2. The CDR3 spans 19 residues. V trimming: 0 bases; J trimming: 1 base; junction bases outside the gene matches: 6. Per germline, CDR1 SGDLS and CDR2 YYNGEE. The CDR3 loop is CASSVVGLAGGPGTDTQYF. The CDR3 DNA is TGTGCCAGCAGCGTAGTCGGACTAGCGGGAGGGCCCGGCACAGATACGCAGTATTTT. Using reference TRBV9 and TRBJ2-3 for the parts outside the CDR3, the full variable domain is DSGVTQTPKHLITATGQRVTLRCSPRSGDLSVYWYQQSLDQGLQFLIQYYNGEERAKGNILERFSAQQFPDLHSELNLSSLELGDSALYFCASSVVGLAGGPGTDTQYFGPGTRLTVL.